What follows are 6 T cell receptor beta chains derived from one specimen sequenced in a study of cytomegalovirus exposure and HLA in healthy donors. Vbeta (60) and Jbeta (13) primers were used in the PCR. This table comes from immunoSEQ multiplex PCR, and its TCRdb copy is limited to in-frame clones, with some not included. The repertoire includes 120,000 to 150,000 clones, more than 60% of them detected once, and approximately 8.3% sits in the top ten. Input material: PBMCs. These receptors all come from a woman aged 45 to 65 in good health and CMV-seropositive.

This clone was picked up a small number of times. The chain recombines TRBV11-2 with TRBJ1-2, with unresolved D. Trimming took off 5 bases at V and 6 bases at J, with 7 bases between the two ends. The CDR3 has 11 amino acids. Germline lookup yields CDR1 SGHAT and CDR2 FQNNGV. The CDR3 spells CASSSNNGYTF. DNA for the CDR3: TGTGCCAGCAGCAGCAATAATGGCTACACCTTC.

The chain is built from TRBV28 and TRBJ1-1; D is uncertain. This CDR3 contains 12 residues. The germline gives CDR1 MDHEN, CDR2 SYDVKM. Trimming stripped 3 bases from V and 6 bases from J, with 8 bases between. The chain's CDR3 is CASSFEEAEAFF. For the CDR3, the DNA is TGTGCCAGCAGTTTTGAGGAGGCTGAAGCTTTCTTT.

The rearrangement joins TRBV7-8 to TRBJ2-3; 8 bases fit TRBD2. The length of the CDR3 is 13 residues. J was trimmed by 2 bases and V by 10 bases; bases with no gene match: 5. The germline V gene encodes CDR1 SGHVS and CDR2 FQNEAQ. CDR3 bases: TGTGCCACGGGGGGGTCTAACACAGATACGCAGTATTTT. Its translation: CATGGSNTDTQYF.

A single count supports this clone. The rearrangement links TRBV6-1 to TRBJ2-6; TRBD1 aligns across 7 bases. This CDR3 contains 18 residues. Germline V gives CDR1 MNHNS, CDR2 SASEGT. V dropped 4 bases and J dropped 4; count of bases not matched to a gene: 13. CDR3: CASSASGTARRGANVLTF. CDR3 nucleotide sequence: TGTGCCAGCAGTGCCTCCGGGACAGCCCGACGAGGGGCCAACGTCCTGACTTTC.

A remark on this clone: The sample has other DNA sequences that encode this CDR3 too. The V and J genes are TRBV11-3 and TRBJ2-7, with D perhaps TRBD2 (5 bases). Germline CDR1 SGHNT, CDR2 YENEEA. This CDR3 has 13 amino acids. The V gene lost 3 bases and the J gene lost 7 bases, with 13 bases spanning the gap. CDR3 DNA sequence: TGTGCCAGCAGCTTGGGCCCCCCGGGAGAGCAGTACTTC. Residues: CASSLGPPGEQYF.

The CDR3 coding sequence is TGTGCCAGCTCACCGGGACAGGGGCGCGGGAATTCACCCCTCCACTTT. Its translation: CASSPGQGRGNSPLHF. V usage is TRBV18 and J usage is TRBJ1-6; 10 bases match TRBD1. The CDR3 extends over 16 amino acids. Trimming cost V 3 bases and J 7 bases; bases outside gene matches: 6. CDR1 is KGHSH and CDR2 is LQKENI in the germline V gene.